These 3 T cell receptor beta chains were all obtained from the same sample, sequenced in a study of blood T cell repertoires in COVID-19. Clones were sequenced by immunoSEQ multiplex PCR, and TCRdb holds only the in-frame ones, with some missing. Seen here are about 150,000 clones, more than 75% observed once, and the top ten hold around 5%. The specimen was peripheral blood. These receptors all come from a woman aged 50 to 65 with acute or convalescent COVID-19.

The J gene is TRBJ1-1, the V gene TRBV4-3; 7 positions match TRBD1. Trimming removed 0 bases from V and 6 bases from J; junction bases left unmatched: 10. This CDR3 is built from 16 residues. The germline V gene has CDR1 LGHNA and CDR2 YSLEER. CDR3 protein: CASSQDVGRGMAEAFF. CDR3 bases: TGCGCCAGCAGCCAAGACGTGGGCAGGGGGATGGCTGAAGCTTTCTTT.

The CDR3 reads CASSFTSRNTEAFF. DNA for the CDR3: TGTGCCAGCAGTTTTACTAGCCGGAACACTGAAGCTTTCTTT. The rearrangement joins TRBV6-5 to TRBJ1-1; D unclear. V shed 4 bases and J shed 1 base, with 10 bases lying between them. The germline V gene encodes CDR1 MNHEY and CDR2 SVGAGI. CDR3 length: 14 amino acids.

The V call is TRBV6-1, the J call TRBJ1-5, with a weak D call TRBD1 (5 bases). V shed 0 bases and J shed 0 bases, with 15 bases lying between them. CDR3 length: 18 residues. Per the germline V gene, CDR1 is MNHNS and CDR2 is SASEGT. For the CDR3, the DNA is TGTGCCAGCAGTGAAGCTGAAAAAGGGGAGGATAGCAATCAGCCCCAGCATTTT. Translation gives CASSEAEKGEDSNQPQHF.